What follows describes a single T cell receptor beta chain. Its specificity is unknown. The sample comes from a study of T cell repertoires in cytomegalovirus infection. At the level of the study: The study used recently identified HLA-C-restricted and well-studied HLA-B-restricted CMV epitopes.

TCRdb itself ran the reads through MiXCR, one entry per CDR3 protein. Of hundreds of thousands of distinct CDR3 sequences listed, roughly 43% are singletons. V shed 4 bases, J shed 2 bases, and the junction held 3 bases outside the gene matches. Germline CDR1 reads SGHTA; CDR2 reads FQGNSA. CDR3 length: 15 residues. The material was cultured PBMCs, obtained from culture after CMV antigen stimulation. The receptor comes from a human donor in good health (CMV status not recorded). Some clones in this sample may be carry-over from other donors' samples. V is TRBV7-2 and J is TRBJ2-1, with 9 bases matching TRBD2. The CDR3 loop reads CASSWGGGAYNEQFF. DNA of the CDR3: TGTGCCAGCAGCTGGGGCGGGGGGGCCTACAATGAGCAGTTCTTC.